This record looks at one T cell receptor beta chain sequence and its context. This sample stems from a study of OX40 agonist ivuxolimab in advanced cancers. With V trimmed by 5 bases and J by 4 bases, 6 bases remained unmatched. The CDR3 length is 15 residues. Germline lookup yields CDR1 SGHAT and CDR2 FQNNGV. The protocol was immunoSEQ multiplex PCR, while the TCRdb copy is restricted to in-frame clones and leaves out a portion. The sample has fewer than 85,000 clones; roughly nine tenths are singletons. The receptor comes from an adult with an advanced solid tumor such as melanoma, head and neck, liver or kidney cancer. J is TRBJ2-5 and V is TRBV11-2; TRBD1 agrees at 11 bases. The source was CD4+ or CD8+ T cells sorted from blood, collected in a trial of the OX40 agonist ivuxolimab. The CDR3 nucleotides are TGTGCCAGCAGCAAACATGGGACAGGGGGAGAGACCCAGTACTTC. Translation gives CASSKHGTGGETQYF.